Each of the 8 T cell receptor beta chains below was sequenced from the same sample in a study of glioma-infiltrating T cells. The iRepertoire nested amplicon-rescue multiplex PCR amplified TCR alpha and beta CDR3s from RNA. TCRdb passed the multiplex PCR reads through MiXCR, listing each CDR3 protein once. The profile shows 95,000 to 110,000 distinct CDR3 sequences, around 29% of them singletons. Sequenced material: glioma tissue, nonneoplastic brain tissue, or PBMCs (not recorded which). Every receptor here comes from a human donor with low-grade glioma or glioblastoma, undergoing nonglioma brain surgery, or in good health (not recorded which).

The sample holds a few counts of this clonotype. This may come from a read error, since a much larger clone is one base off. This rearrangement joins TRBV28 to TRBJ2-7; D could derive from TRBD1 or TRBD2 (6 bases each). Germline V lookup: CDR1 MDHEN, CDR2 SYDVKM. The CDR3 has 12 residues. The V end was cut by 4 bases, the J end by 5 bases, with 9 bases between. CDR3 in amino acids: CASSWGAHEQYF. CDR3 DNA sequence: TGTGCCAGCAGTTGGGGGGCGCACGAGCAGTACTTC.

With regard to this clonotype: This could be a read error, since a much larger clone is one nucleotide away. V gene TRBV6-1 combines with J gene TRBJ2-7; D uncertain. This CDR3 is 14 amino acids long. Germline assignment: CDR1 MNHNS and CDR2 SASEGT. CDR3 sequence: CASTRAKGTYGQYF. In nucleotides, the CDR3 is TGTGCCAGCACCCGGGCTAAAGGAACCTACGGGCAGTACTTC.

With regard to this clonotype: The CDR3 end shows no conserved phenylalanine or tryptophan, and so a read error is likely. The V and J genes are TRBV28 and TRBJ2-7; D remains unclear. From germline, CDR1 is MDHEN and CDR2 SYDVKM. This CDR3 is built from 13 residues. Trimming removed 8 bases from V and 4 bases from J, with 15 bases in between. The CDR3 DNA reads as TGTGCCAGCTCGGACGGCAGCTCATACGAGCAGTACTTA. Translated, it gives CASSDGSSYEQYL.

The CDR3, as DNA: TGTGCCAGCAGTATTCCGGGACAGGGAAGAAAGGGAAACACCATATATTTT. It specifies CASSIPGQGRKGNTIYF. The chain joins TRBV28 to TRBJ1-3; 9 bases map to TRBD1. This CDR3 has 17 residues. The trim removed 5 bases at V and 4 bases at J, leaving 12 bases unmatched. The germline V gene has CDR1 MDHEN and CDR2 SYDVKM. Looking up the rest from reference TRBV28 and TRBJ1-3 gives the full variable domain: DVKVTQSSRYLVKRTGEKVFLECVQDMDHENMFWYRQDPGLGLRLIYFSYDVKMKEKGDIPEGYSVSREKKERFSLILESASTNQTSMYLCASSIPGQGRKGNTIYFGEGSWLTVV.

Concerning this clonotype: Just one base apart from a much larger clone, this may be a read error. The chain recombines TRBV6-1 with TRBJ2-7, with TRBD2 matching 8 bases. The CDR3 contains 16 residues. Germline CDR1 reads MNHNS; CDR2 reads SASEGT. The CDR3 sequence: CASSEAAGTRVREKYF. The CDR3 nucleotides are TGTGCCAGCAGTGAAGCCGCCGGGACTAGAGTTCGCGAGAAGTACTTC.

This clonotype has a count of ten or more. The chain links TRBV12-3 or TRBV12-4 to TRBJ1-2; D gene unclear. CDR3 length: 12 residues. Trimming shortened V by 2 bases and J by 7 bases, and 8 bases separated the two germline ends. The CDR3 DNA follows: TGTGCCAGCAGTTTAATTAGTCTTGGCTACACCTTC. It specifies CASSLISLGYTF.

Notes on this clonotype: A much larger clone differs from this one at a single base, so this may be a read error. This chain connects TRBV2 to TRBJ1-5; D possibly corresponds to TRBD1 (5 bases). CDR3 length equals 13 residues. Germline V gives CDR1 SNHLY, CDR2 FYNNEI. CDR3 in amino acids: CASVGGRGQHQHF. DNA for the CDR3: TGTGCCAGCGTGGGGGGTCGTGGCCAGCACCAGCATTTT.

In this sample, this clonotype turned up many times. The V call is TRBV7-2, the J call TRBJ2-7; D unclear. The CDR3 contains 14 residues. Trimming took 1 base from V and 3 from J, leaving 10 bases between them. Germline lookup yields CDR1 SGHTA and CDR2 FQGNSA. The CDR3 reads CASSLDALYYEQYF. In nucleotides, the CDR3 is TGTGCCAGCAGCTTAGACGCACTCTACTACGAGCAGTACTTC.